The present TCR beta chain was sequenced within a study of blood T cells in healthy people across ages. Sample-barcoded 5' priming and a J-beta primer mix drove a second PCR of roughly 6 to 12 cycles. MiXCR was run by TCRdb on the 5' RACE reads, yielding one entry per CDR3 protein. The sample yields over 1,500,000 distinct CDR3 sequences, about 50% seen once. The germline V gene encodes CDR1 MGHDK and CDR2 SYGVNS. Trimming stripped 6 bases from V and 5 bases from J, with 13 bases between. The CDR3 contains 13 residues. The specimen was blood. The TCR originated in a woman between 40 and 50 years old in good health. The J gene is TRBJ1-1, the V gene TRBV25-1; a weak D match, TRBD1 (5 bases). CDR3: CASRGGVGTEAFF. The CDR3 DNA sequence: TGTGCCAGCAGGGGGGGGGTGGGGACTGAAGCTTTCTTT.